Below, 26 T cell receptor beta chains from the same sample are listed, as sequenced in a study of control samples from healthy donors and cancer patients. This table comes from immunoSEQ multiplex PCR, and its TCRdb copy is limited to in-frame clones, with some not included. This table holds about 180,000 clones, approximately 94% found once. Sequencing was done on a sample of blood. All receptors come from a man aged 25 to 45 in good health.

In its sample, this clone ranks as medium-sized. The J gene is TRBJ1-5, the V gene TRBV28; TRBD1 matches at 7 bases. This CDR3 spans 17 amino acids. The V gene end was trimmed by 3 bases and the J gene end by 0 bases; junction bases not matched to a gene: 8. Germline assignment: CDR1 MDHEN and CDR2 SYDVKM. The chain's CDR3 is CASSFAGGPYSNQPQHF. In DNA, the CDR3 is TGTGCCAGCAGTTTTGCAGGGGGTCCCTATAGCAATCAGCCCCAGCATTTT.

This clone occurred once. The CDR3: CASRTQTTGELFF. CDR3 in DNA: TGTGCCAGCAGGACGCAGACCACCGGGGAGCTGTTTTTT. This chain links TRBV6-5 with TRBJ2-2; D uncertain. The germline V gene encodes CDR1 MNHEY and CDR2 SVGAGI. Trimming left V 6 bases short and J 4 bases short, with 9 bases between. This CDR3 is built from 13 residues.

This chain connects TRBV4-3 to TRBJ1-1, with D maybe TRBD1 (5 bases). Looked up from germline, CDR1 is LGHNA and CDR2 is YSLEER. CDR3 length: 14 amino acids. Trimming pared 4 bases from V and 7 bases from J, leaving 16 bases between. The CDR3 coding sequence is TGCGCCAGCAGCCCAGAGATAATGGACATTGAAGCTTTCTTT. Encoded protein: CASSPEIMDIEAFF.

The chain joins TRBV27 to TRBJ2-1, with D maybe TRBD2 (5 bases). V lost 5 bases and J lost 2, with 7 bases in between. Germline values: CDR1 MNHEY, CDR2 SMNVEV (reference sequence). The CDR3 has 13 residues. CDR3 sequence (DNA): TGTGCCAGCAGTCTCGGGACCTACAATGAGCAGTTCTTC. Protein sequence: CASSLGTYNEQFF.

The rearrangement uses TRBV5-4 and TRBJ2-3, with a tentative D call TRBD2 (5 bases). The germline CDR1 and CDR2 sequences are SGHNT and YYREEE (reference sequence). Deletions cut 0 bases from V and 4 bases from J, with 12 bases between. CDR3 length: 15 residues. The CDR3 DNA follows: TGTGCCAGCAGCTTGGTTGGGAGAGCCGCAGATACGCAGTATTTT. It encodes CASSLVGRAADTQYF.

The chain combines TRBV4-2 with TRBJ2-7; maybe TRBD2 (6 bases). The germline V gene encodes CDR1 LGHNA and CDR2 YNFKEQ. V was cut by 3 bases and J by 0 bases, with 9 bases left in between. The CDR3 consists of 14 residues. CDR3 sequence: CASSHRGNSYEQYF. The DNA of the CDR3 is TGTGCCAGCAGCCATCGCGGGAACTCCTACGAGCAGTACTTC.

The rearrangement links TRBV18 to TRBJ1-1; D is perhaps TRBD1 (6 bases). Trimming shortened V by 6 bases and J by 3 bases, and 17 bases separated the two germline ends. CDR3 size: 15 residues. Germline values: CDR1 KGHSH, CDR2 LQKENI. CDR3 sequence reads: CASSRERTVHTEAFF. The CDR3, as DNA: TGTGCCAGCTCCCGAGAAAGGACAGTACACACTGAAGCTTTCTTT.

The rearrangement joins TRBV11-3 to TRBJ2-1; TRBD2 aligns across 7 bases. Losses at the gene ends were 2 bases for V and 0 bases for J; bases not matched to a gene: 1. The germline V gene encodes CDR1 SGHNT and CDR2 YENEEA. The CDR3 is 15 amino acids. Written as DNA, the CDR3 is TGTGCCAGCAGCTTATGGGGGGGCTCCTACAATGAGCAGTTCTTC. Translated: CASSLWGGSYNEQFF.

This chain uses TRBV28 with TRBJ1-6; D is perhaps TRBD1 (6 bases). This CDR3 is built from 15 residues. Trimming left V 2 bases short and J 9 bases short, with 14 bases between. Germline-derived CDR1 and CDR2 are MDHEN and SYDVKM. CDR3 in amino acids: CASSLSRGSSSPLHF. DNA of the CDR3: TGTGCCAGCAGTTTAAGCAGGGGAAGCAGTTCACCCCTCCACTTT.

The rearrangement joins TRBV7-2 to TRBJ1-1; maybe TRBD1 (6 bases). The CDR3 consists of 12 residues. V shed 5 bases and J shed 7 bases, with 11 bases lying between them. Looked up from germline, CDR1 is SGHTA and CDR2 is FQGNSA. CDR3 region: CASSPPGHEAFF. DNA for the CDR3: TGTGCCAGCAGCCCACCGGGACATGAAGCTTTCTTT.

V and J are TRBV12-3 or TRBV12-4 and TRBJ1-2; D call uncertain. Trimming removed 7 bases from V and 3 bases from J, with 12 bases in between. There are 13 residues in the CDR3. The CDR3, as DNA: TGTGCCAGCACTACGGATTGGGACTATGGCTACACCTTC. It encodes CASTTDWDYGYTF.

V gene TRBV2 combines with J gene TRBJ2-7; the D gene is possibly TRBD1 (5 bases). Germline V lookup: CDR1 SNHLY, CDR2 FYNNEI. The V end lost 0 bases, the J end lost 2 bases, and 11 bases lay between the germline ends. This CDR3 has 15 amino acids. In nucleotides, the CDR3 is TGTGCCAGCAGTGAAGCGCAGTCAGGGCCCTACGAGCAGTACTTC. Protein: CASSEAQSGPYEQYF.

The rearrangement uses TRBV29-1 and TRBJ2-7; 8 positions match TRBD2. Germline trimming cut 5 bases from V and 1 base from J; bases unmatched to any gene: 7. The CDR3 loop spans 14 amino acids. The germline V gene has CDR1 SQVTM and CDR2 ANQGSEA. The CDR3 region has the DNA TGCAGCGTTAATAGCGGGGCCAATTCCTACGAGCAGTACTTC. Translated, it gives CSVNSGANSYEQYF.

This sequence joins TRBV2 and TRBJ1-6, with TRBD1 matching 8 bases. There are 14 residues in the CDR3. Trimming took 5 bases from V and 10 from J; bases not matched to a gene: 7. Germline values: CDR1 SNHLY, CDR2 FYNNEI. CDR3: CASSSTGVQSPLHF. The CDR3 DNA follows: TGTGCCAGCAGTTCGACAGGGGTACAATCACCCCTCCACTTT.

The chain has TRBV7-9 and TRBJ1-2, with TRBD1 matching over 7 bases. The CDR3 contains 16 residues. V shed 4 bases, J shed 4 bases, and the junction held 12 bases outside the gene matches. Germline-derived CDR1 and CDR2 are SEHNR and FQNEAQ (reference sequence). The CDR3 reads CASSSSRGREFYGYTF. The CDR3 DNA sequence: TGTGCCAGCAGCTCTAGTAGGGGGCGGGAGTTCTATGGCTACACCTTC.

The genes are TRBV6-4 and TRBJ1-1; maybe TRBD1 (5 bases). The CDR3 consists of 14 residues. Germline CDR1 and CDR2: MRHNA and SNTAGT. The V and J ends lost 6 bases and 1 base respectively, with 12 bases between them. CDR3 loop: CASRVRDGNTEAFF. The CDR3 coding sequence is TGTGCCAGCAGGGTCAGGGACGGGAACACTGAAGCTTTCTTT.

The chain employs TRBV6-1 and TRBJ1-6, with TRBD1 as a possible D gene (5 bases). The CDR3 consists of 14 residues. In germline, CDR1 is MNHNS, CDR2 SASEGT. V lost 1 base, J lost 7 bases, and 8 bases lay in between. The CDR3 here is CASSEDPGNSPLHF. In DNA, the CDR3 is TGTGCCAGCAGTGAAGATCCAGGGAATTCACCCCTCCACTTT.

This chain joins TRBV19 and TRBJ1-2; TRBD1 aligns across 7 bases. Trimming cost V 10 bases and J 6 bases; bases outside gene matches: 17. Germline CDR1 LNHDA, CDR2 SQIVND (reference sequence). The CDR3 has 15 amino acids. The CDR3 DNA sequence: TGTGCCACCTCCAGCGGGGACAGTACGGGGAATGGCTACACCTTC. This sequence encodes CATSSGDSTGNGYTF.

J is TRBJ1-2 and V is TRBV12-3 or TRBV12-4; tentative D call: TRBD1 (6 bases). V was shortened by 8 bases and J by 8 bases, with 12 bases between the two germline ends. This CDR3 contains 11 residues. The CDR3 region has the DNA TGTGCCAGCGGACGGGGGGCCGGCTACACCTTC. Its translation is CASGRGAGYTF.

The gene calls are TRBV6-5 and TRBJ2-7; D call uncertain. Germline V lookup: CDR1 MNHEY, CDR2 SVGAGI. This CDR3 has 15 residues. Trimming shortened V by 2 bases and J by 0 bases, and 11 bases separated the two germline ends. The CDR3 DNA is TGTGCCAGCAGTTACATGCCCAGGACCTCCTACGAGCAGTACTTC. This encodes CASSYMPRTSYEQYF.

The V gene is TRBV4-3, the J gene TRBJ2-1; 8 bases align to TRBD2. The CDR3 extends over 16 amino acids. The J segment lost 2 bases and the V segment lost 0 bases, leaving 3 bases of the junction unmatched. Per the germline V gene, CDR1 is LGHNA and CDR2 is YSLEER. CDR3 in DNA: TGCGCCAGCAGCCAAGATCCAGCGGGGGCCTACAATGAGCAGTTCTTC. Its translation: CASSQDPAGAYNEQFF.

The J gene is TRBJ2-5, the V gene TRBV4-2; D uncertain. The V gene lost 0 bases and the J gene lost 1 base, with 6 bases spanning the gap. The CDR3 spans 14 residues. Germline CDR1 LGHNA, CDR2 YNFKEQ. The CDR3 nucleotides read TGTGCCAGCAGCCAAGATGGCAGCCAAGAGACCCAGTACTTC. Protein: CASSQDGSQETQYF.

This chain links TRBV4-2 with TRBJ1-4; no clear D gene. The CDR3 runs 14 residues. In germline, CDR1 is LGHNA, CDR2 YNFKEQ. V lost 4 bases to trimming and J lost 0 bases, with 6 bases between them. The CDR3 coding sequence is TGTGCCAGCAGCCTCGGGGCAACTAATGAAAAACTGTTTTTT. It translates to CASSLGATNEKLFF.

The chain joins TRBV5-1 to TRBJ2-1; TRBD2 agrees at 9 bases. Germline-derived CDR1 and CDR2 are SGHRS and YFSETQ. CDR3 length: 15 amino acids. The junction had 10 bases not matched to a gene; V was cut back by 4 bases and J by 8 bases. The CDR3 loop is CASSIPGTSKDEQFF. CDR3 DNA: TGCGCCAGCAGCATTCCCGGGACTAGCAAGGATGAGCAGTTCTTC. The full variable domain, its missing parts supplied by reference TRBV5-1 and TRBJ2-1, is KAGVTQTPRYLIKTRGQQVTLSCSPISGHRSVSWYQQTPGQGLQFLFEYFSETQRNKGNFPGRFSGRQFSNSRSEMNVSTLELGDSALYLCASSIPGTSKDEQFFGPGTRLTVL.

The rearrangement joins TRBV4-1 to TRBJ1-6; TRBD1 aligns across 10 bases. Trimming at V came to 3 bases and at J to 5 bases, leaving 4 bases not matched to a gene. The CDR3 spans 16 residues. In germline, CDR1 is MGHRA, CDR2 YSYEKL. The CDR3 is CASSQYGTGDNSPLHF. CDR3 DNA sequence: TGCGCCAGCAGCCAGTATGGGACAGGGGATAATTCACCCCTCCACTTT.

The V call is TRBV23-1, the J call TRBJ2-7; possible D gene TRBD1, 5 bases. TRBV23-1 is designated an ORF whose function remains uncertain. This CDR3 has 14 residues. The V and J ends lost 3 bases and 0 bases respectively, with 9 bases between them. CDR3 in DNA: TGCGCCAGCAGTCATTCTGACAGCTCCTACGAGCAGTACTTC. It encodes CASSHSDSSYEQYF.